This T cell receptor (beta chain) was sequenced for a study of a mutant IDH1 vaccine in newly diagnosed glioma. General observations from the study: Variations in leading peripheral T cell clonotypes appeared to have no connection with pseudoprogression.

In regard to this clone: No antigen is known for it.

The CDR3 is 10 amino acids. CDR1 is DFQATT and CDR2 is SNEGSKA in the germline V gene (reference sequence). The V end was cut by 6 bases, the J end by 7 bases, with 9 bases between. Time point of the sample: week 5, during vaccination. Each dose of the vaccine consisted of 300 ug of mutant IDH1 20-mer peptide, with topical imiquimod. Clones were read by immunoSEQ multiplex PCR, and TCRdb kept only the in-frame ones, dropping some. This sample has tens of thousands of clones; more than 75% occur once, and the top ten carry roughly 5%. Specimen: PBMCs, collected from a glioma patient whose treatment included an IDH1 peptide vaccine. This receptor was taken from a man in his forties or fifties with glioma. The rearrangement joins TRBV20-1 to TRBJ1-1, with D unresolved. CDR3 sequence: CSATGIEAFF. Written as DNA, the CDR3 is TGCAGTGCAACCGGGATTGAAGCTTTCTTT.